This entry describes one T cell receptor (beta chain). This sample is drawn from a study of OX40 agonist ivuxolimab in advanced cancers. Looking at the study overall: Eligibility admitted prior anti-PD-1, anti-PD-L1 or anti-CTLA-4 therapy; approximately 40% had some.

The germline V gene has CDR1 SGDLS and CDR2 YYNGEE. The CDR3 loop spans 14 amino acids. V lost 3 bases, J lost 10 bases, and 7 bases stayed unmatched. The repertoire was sequenced with immunoSEQ multiplex PCR; TCRdb's copy has only in-frame clones and lacks some. The sample shows 78,000 or so clones, 85% of them seen only once. The starting material was CD4+ or CD8+ T cells sorted from blood, obtained in a trial of the OX40 agonist ivuxolimab. This receptor was obtained from an adult with an advanced solid tumor such as melanoma, head and neck, liver or kidney cancer. V usage is TRBV9 and J usage is TRBJ1-4; 9 bases fit TRBD1. This chain's CDR3 is CASSEQGARGKLFF. The DNA for the CDR3 is TGTGCCAGCAGCGAACAGGGGGCAAGGGGAAAACTGTTTTTT. The full variable domain, rest sourced from reference TRBV9 and TRBJ1-4, is DSGVTQTPKHLITATGQRVTLRCSPRSGDLSVYWYQQSLDQGLQFLIQYYNGEERAKGNILERFSAQQFPDLHSELNLSSLELGDSALYFCASSEQGARGKLFFGSGTQLSVL.